This record concerns one T cell receptor (beta chain) sequence. Antigen: not known. Germline V gene sequence: CDR1 SGDLS, CDR2 YYNGEE. Trimming shortened V by 2 bases and J by 5 bases, and 10 bases separated the two germline ends. There are 14 residues in the CDR3. The PCR was carried out with 60 Vbeta primers and 13 Jbeta primers. Only in-frame clones appear in the TCRdb table, and some are missing; sequencing was by immunoSEQ multiplex PCR. The table has tens of thousands of clones, roughly 82% seen once. The entry originates in a study of cytomegalovirus exposure and HLA in healthy donors. Study-wide points: In a later analysis, a missense DCLRE1C variant was linked to TCR beta V- and J-gene trimming. Earlier findings revealed that most TCR beta V segments proved productive either about 87% or about 30% of the time.

Though probably carrying unrecorded immune exposures, donors were nominally healthy at sampling. What was sequenced was PBMCs. This TCR was recovered from a man aged 30-40 years in good health and CMV-seronegative. V and J are TRBV9 and TRBJ1-4; TRBD1 is a possible D gene (6 bases). CDR3 coding DNA: TGTGCCAGCAGCGTCGGACAGAAGAATGAAAAACTGTTTTTT. Protein sequence: CASSVGQKNEKLFF.